The clone carrying this T cell receptor (beta chain) appeared once. This sample was included in a study of control samples from healthy donors and cancer patients. The table came from immunoSEQ multiplex PCR; TCRdb's copy has only in-frame clones and leaves some out. This repertoire shows 180,000 or so clones, 90% to 95% found once; its top ten account for less than 1.6%. This CDR3 has 16 residues. Germline loops: CDR1 LNHNV, CDR2 YYDKDF (reference sequence). V shed 1 base and J 5 bases; nucleotides not matched to a gene: 10. The genes are TRBV15 and TRBJ1-2, with 7 bases fitting TRBD1. This clonotype was sampled from a woman aged 25 to 39 in good health. The source material was blood. The chain's CDR3 is CATSRVEGGGWYGYTF. The CDR3 nucleotides are TGTGCCACCAGCAGAGTAGAAGGGGGCGGGTGGTATGGCTACACCTTC.